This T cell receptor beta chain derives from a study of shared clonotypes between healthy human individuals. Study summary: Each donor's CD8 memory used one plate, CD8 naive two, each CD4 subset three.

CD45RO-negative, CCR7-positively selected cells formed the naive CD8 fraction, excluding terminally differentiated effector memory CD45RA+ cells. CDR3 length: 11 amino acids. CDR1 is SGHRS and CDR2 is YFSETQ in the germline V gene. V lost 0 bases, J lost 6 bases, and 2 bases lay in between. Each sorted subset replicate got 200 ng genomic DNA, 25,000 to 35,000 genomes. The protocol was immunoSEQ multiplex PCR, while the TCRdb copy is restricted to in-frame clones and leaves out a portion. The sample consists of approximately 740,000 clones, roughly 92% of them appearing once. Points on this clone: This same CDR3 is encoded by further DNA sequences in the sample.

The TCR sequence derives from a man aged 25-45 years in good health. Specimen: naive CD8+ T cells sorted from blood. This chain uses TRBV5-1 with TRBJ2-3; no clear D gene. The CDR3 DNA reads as TGCGCCAGCAGCTTGGGGGATACGCAGTATTTT. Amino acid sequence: CASSLGDTQYF.